This T cell receptor beta chain was captured in a study of Graves' ophthalmopathy and Graves' hyperthyroidism. This clonotype came up a few times. Amplified material comprised TCR beta CDR3 regions derived from RNA transcripts. A first-round RT-PCR used HTBI primers, followed by a second-round multiplex PCR. TCRdb independently ran MiXCR on the multiplex PCR reads; one entry per CDR3 protein. The sample has 740,000 or so distinct CDR3 sequences; 35% to 50% are singletons. The trim removed 4 bases at V and 0 bases at J, leaving 1 base unmatched. CDR1 and CDR2 from the germline V gene are SGHTA and FQGNSA. The CDR3 extends over 14 amino acids.

The chain recombines TRBV7-2 with TRBJ1-1; 8 nucleotides agree with TRBD1. This TCR was sampled from an adult man with Graves' ophthalmopathy. Sequences were obtained from peripheral blood. The CDR3 DNA is TGTGCCAGCAGCTCAGGGGGCATGAACACTGAAGCTTTCTTT. Its translation is CASSSGGMNTEAFF.